A selection of T cell receptor beta chains follows, all from one sample in a study of CD8+ T cells in alopecia areata. Profiled with immunoSEQ multiplex PCR; TCRdb holds only in-frame clones, not every one. Here the sample spans 95,000 to 110,000 clones, 55% being singletons. Sequences were obtained from CD4+ T cells sorted from blood. The receptors come from a human donor in good health. The CDR3 runs from the conserved cysteine through the conserved F or W. Each record gives: J gene, V gene, CDR3 protein.

>TRBJ2-5|TRBV5-1
CASSSGGLQETQYF
>TRBJ2-7|TRBV10-2
CASSGTGGEQYF
>TRBJ1-4|TRBV14
CASSPQGQRGLFF
>TRBJ2-7|TRBV23-1
CASTDRDPQGNEQYF
>TRBJ1-2|TRBV30
CAWSLGINYGYTF
>TRBJ1-4|TRBV30
CAWTFGGRANEKLFF
>TRBJ2-7|TRBV11-2
CASSSIRSIGGRPPYEQYF
>TRBJ2-3|TRBV11-2
CASSLAAPRGFTDTQYF
>TRBJ1-2|TRBV28
CASRIGVFYGYTF
>TRBJ2-2|TRBV11-3
CASSRTGERNTGELFF
>TRBJ2-5|TRBV9
CASSVAPRETQYF
>TRBJ1-5|TRBV29-1
CSVIGTGGQPQHF
>TRBJ1-3|TRBV7-9
CASSFLGHPSSGNTIYF
>TRBJ1-2|TRBV6-5
CASRQQGRYGYTF
>TRBJ1-1|TRBV29-1
CSVAPVEAFF
>TRBJ2-7|TRBV29-1
CSVARGAYEQYF
>TRBJ1-5|TRBV6-6
CASSFVPQGQPQHF
>TRBJ2-1|TRBV29-1
CSVERASEQFF
>TRBJ2-5|TRBV7-2
CASSRGQGRETQYF
>TRBJ1-2|TRBV30
CAWSVLGSGTKGYTF
>TRBJ1-6|TRBV5-1
CASSSDGESPLHF
>TRBJ2-7|TRBV4-1
CASSHGTGRTYEQYF